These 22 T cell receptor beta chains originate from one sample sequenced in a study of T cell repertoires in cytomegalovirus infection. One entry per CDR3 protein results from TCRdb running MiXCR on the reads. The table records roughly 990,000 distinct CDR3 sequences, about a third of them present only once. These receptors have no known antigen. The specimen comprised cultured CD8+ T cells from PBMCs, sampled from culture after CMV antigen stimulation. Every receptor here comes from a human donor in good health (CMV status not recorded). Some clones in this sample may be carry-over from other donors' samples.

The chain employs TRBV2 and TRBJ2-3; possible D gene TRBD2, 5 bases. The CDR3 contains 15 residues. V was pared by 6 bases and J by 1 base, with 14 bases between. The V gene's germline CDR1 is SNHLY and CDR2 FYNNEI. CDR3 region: CASRLLDSGTDTQYF. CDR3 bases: TGTGCCAGCAGGTTACTAGATTCGGGCACAGATACGCAGTATTTT. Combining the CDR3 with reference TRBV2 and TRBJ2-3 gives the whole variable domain EPEVTQTPSHQVTQMGQEVILRCVPISNHLYFYWYRQILGQKVEFLVSFYNNEISEKSEIFDDQFSVERPDGSNFTLKIRSTKLEDSAMYFCASRLLDSGTDTQYFGPGTRLTVL.

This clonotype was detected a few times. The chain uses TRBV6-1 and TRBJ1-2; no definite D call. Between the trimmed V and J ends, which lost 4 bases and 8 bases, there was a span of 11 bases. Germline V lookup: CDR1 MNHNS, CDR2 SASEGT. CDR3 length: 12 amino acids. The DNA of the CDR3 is TGTGCCAGCAGTGTTCTTGCGGAGGGCTACACCTTC. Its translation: CASSVLAEGYTF.

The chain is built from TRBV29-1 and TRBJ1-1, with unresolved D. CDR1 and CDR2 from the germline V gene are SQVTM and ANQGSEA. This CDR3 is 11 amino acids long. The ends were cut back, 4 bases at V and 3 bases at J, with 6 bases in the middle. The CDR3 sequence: CSVGRYTEAFF. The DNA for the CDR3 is TGCAGCGTTGGTAGATACACTGAAGCTTTCTTT. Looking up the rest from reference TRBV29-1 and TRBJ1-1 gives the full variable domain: SAVISQKPSRDICQRGTSLTIQCQVDSQVTMMFWYRQQPGQSLTLIATANQGSEATYESGFVIDKFPISRPNLTFSTLTVSNMSPEDSSIYLCSVGRYTEAFFGQGTRLTVV.

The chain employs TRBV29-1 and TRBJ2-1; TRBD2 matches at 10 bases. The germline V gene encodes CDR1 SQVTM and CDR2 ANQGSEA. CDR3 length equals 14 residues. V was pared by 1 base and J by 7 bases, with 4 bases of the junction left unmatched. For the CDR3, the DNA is TGCAGCGTTGAAGGTAGCGGGGGGTTTAATGAGCAGTTCTTC. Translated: CSVEGSGGFNEQFF.

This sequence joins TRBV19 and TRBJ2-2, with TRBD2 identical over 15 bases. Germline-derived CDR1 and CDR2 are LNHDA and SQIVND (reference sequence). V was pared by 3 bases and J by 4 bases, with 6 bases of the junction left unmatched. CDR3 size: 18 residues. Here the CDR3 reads CASSMWGTSGGSTGELFF. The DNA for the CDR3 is TGTGCCAGTAGTATGTGGGGGACTAGCGGGGGGTCCACCGGGGAGCTGTTTTTT.

CDR3 residues: CASSDRGSYNSPLHF. The CDR3 bases are TGTGCCAGCAGCGACAGGGGTTCCTATAATTCACCCCTCCACTTT. The chain employs TRBV12-3 or TRBV12-4 and TRBJ1-6; 8 bases match TRBD1. V shed 6 bases, J shed 1 base, and the junction held 2 bases outside the gene matches. The CDR3 is made up of 15 amino acids.

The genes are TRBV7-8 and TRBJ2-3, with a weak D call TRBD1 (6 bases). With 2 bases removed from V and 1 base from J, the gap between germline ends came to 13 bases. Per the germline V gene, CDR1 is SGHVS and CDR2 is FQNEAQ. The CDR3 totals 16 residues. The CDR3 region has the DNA TGTGCCAGCAGCTTAAGGGGGAAGGAGGGCACAGATACGCAGTATTTT. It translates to CASSLRGKEGTDTQYF.

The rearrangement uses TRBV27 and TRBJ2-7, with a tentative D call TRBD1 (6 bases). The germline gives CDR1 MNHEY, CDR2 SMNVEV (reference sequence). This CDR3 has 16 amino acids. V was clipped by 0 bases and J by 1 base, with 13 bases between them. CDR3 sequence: CASSLSGLDRSYEQYF. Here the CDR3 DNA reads TGTGCCAGCAGTTTATCGGGGTTAGACAGGTCCTACGAGCAGTACTTC.

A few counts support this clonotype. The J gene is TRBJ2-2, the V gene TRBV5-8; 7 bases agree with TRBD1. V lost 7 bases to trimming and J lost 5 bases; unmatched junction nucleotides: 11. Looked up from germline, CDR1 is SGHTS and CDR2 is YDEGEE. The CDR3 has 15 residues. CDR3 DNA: TGTGCCAGCCGCTCGGCAGGGGGATCGACCGGGGAGCTGTTTTTT. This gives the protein CASRSAGGSTGELFF. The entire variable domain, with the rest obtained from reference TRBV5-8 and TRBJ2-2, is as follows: EAGVTQSPTHLIKTRGQQATLRCSPISGHTSVYWYQQALGLGLQFLLWYDEGEERNRGNFPPRFSGRQFPNYSSELNVNALELEDSALYLCASRSAGGSTGELFFGEGSRLTVL.

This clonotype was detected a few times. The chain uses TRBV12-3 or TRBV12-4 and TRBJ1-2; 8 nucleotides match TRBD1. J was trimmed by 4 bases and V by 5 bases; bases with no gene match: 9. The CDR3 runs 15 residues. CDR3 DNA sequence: TGTGCCAGCAGTCAAACCGGGACAGGAGTCTATGGCTACACCTTC. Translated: CASSQTGTGVYGYTF.

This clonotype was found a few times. As DNA, the CDR3 is TGTGCCACCAGCGGACCCACCGAACCGACCGGGGAGCTGTTTTTT. This gives the protein CATSGPTEPTGELFF. The rearrangement links TRBV15 to TRBJ2-2; D unclear. The V end was cut by 5 bases, the J end by 5 bases, with 15 bases between. The length of the CDR3 is 15 residues. CDR1 LNHNV and CDR2 YYDKDF come from the germline V gene (reference sequence).

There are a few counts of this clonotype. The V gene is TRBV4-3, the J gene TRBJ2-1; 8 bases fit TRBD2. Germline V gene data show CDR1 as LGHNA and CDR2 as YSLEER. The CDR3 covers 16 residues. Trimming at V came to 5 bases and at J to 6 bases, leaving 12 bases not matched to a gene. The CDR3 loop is CASSYSGTSRSNEQFF. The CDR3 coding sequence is TGCGCCAGCAGCTATTCCGGGACTAGTCGCTCCAATGAGCAGTTCTTC.

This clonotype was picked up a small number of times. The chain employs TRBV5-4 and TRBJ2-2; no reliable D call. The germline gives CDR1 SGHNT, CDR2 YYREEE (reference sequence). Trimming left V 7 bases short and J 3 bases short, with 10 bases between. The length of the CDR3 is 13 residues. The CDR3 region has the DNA TGTGCCAGCGGGGTAGGGTACACCGGGGAGCTGTTTTTT. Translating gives CASGVGYTGELFF. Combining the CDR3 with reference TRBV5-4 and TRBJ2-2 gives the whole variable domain ETGVTQSPTHLIKTRGQQVTLRCSSQSGHNTVSWYQQALGQGPQFIFQYYREEENGRGNFPPRFSGLQFPNYSSELNVNALELDDSALYLCASGVGYTGELFFGEGSRLTVL.

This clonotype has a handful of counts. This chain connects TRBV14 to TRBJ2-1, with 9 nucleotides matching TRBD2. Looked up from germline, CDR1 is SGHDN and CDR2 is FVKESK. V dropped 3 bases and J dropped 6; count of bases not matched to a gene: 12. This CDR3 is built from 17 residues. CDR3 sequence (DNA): TGTGCCAGCAGCCATCCCAGATCCGGGACTAGCCTCAATGAGCAGTTCTTC. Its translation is CASSHPRSGTSLNEQFF. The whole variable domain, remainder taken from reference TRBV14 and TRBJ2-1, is EAGVTQFPSHSVIEKGQTVTLRCDPISGHDNLYWYRRVMGKEIKFLLHFVKESKQDESGMPNNRFLAERTGGTYSTLKVQPAELEDSGVYFCASSHPRSGTSLNEQFFGPGTRLTVL.

The CDR3 bases are TGTGCCAGCAGCCCGAGGACAGGGTGGGATCAGCCCCAGCATTTT. This sequence encodes CASSPRTGWDQPQHF. The V and J genes are TRBV5-6 and TRBJ1-5; 8 nucleotides agree with TRBD1. The CDR3 loop spans 15 amino acids. J gave up 5 bases and V 4 bases, and 8 bases lay outside the gene matches. Germline V gene data show CDR1 as SGHDT and CDR2 as YYEEEE.

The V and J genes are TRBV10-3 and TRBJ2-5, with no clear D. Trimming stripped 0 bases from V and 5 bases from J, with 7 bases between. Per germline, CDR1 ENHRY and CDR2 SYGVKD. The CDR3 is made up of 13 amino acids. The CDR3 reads CAISESTLETQYF. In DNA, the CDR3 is TGTGCCATCAGTGAGTCGACTCTTGAGACCCAGTACTTC.

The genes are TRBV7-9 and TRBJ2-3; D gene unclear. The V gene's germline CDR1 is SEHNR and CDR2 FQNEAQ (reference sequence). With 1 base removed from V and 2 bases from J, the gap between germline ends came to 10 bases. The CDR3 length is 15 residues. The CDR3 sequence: CASSLGDSITDTQYF. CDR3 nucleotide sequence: TGTGCCAGCAGCTTAGGCGACTCAATCACAGATACGCAGTATTTT.

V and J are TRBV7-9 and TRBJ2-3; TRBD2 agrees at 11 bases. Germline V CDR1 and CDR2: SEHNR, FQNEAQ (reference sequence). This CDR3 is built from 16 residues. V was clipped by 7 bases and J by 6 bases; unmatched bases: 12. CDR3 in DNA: TGTGCCAGCATCCCGGCGGGACTAGCGGCACGTGATACGCAGTATTTT. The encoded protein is CASIPAGLAARDTQYF.

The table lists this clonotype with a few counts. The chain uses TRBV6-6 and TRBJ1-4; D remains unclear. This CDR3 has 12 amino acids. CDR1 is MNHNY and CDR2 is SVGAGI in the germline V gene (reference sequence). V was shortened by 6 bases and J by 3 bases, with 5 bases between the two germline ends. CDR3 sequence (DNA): TGTGCCAGCAGGGCGGCTAATGAAAAACTGTTTTTT. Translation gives CASRAANEKLFF.

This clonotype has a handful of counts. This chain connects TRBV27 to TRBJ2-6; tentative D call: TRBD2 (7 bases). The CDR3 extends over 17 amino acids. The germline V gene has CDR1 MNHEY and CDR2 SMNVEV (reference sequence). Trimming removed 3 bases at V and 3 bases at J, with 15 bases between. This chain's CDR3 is CASSLSNGGHGANVLTF. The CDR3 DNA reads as TGTGCCAGCAGTTTGTCTAACGGGGGGCATGGGGCCAACGTCCTGACTTTC.

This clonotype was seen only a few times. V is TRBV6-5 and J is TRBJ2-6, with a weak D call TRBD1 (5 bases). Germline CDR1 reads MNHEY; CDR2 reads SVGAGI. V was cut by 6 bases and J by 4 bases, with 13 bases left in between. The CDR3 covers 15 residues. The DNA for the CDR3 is TGTGCCAGCAGGGACATGGCGCGAGGGGCCAACGTCCTGACTTTC. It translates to CASRDMARGANVLTF.

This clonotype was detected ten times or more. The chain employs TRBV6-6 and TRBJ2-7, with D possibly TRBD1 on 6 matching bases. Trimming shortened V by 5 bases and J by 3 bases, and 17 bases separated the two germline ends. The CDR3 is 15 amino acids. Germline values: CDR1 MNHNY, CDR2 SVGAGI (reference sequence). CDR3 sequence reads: CASSRYRDNNYEQYV. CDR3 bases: TGTGCCAGCAGTAGATACCGGGACAACAACTACGAGCAGTACGTC.